This TCR beta chain was recovered during a study of T cells in localized non-small cell lung cancer. Overall study findings and caveats: Investigators sequenced only a single tumor region, leaving heterogeneity possible.

Assay: immunoSEQ multiplex PCR; the TCRdb copy retains only in-frame clones and omits some. The sample shows over a thousand clones, about 15% of them seen only once. V was shortened by 2 bases and J by 8 bases, with 14 bases between the two germline ends. The CDR3 extends over 14 amino acids. Germline CDR1 reads MNHGY; CDR2 reads SAAAGT. Notes on this clone: Its antigen is still unknown.

The sequenced sample was normal lung tissue next to the tumor, obtained before any cancer treatment. This sequence originates from a male donor aged 60 or over with stage I lung adenocarcinoma. The chain joins TRBV6-8 to TRBJ2-3; the D gene is possibly TRBD2 (6 bases). CDR3 sequence (DNA): TGTGCCAGCAGTTACGGGGGGATCGGAGGTACGCAGTATTTT. Amino acid sequence: CASSYGGIGGTQYF.